The next 27 T cell receptor beta chains were all read from a single sample in a study of cytomegalovirus exposure and HLA in healthy donors. 60 Vbeta and 13 Jbeta primers were used in PCR. The protocol was immunoSEQ multiplex PCR, while the TCRdb copy is restricted to in-frame clones and leaves out a portion. Among roughly 140,000 clones listed, about 80% were seen once. Sequencing was carried out using PBMCs. The receptor set was obtained from a man aged 40-55 years in good health and CMV-seropositive.

This clone was observed a handful of times. The J gene is TRBJ2-7, the V gene TRBV11-2; 9 positions agree with TRBD2. CDR3 size: 15 residues. V trimming: 3 bases; J trimming: 2 bases; junction bases outside the gene matches: 5. The germline V gene encodes CDR1 SGHAT and CDR2 FQNNGV. The CDR3 DNA follows: TGTGCCAGCAGCTTGAGTAGCGGGAGTCCCTACGAGCAGTACTTC. It translates to CASSLSSGSPYEQYF.

The chain carries TRBV7-6 and TRBJ1-4; weak D call: TRBD1 (5 bases). This CDR3 comprises 15 residues. The V and J ends lost 5 bases and 7 bases respectively, with 17 bases between them. CDR1 is SGHVS, CDR2 FNYEAQ, per germline. The CDR3 coding sequence is TGTGCCAGCAGCCCAGTGGGGGGGGTCCCTGAAAAACTGTTTTTT. It is translated as CASSPVGGVPEKLFF.

V is TRBV12-5 and J is TRBJ2-3; D might be TRBD1 (6 bases). Germline assignment: CDR1 LGHNT and CDR2 FRNRAP. V was pared by 2 bases and J by 0 bases, with 18 bases between. The CDR3 sequence is 18 residues long. Here the CDR3 reads CASGLPSDTGWSTDTQYF. The CDR3 nucleotides read TGTGCTAGTGGTTTGCCTTCCGACACAGGGTGGAGCACAGATACGCAGTATTTT.

V and J are TRBV6-1 and TRBJ1-1, with D unresolved. Trimming left V 3 bases short and J 1 base short, with 12 bases between. The CDR3 consists of 15 residues. CDR1 MNHNS and CDR2 SASEGT come from the germline V gene. CDR3 loop: CASSDPSEWNTEAFF. CDR3 DNA sequence: TGTGCCAGCAGTGACCCGTCAGAATGGAACACTGAAGCTTTCTTT.

The rearrangement links TRBV13 to TRBJ2-7; 8 nucleotides align to TRBD1. The CDR3 spans 14 residues. Germline assignment: CDR1 PRHDT and CDR2 FYEKMQ (reference sequence). The V gene end was trimmed by 5 bases and the J gene end by 1 base; junction bases not matched to a gene: 4. DNA of the CDR3: TGTGCCAGCAGCCTGGACAGGGTTTCCTACGAGCAGTACTTC. Its protein is CASSLDRVSYEQYF.

The chain links TRBV27 to TRBJ1-2; 8 nucleotides agree with TRBD1. Germline V gene lookup returns CDR1 MNHEY and CDR2 SMNVEV (reference sequence). The V gene end was trimmed by 2 bases and the J gene end by 0 bases; junction bases not matched to a gene: 5. The CDR3 has 16 residues. DNA of the CDR3: TGTGCCAGCAGTTTAGACGGGACAGGAGCTAACTATGGCTACACCTTC. Amino acids: CASSLDGTGANYGYTF.

The chain couples TRBV5-1 to TRBJ2-7; the D gene is possibly TRBD2 (6 bases). V was pared by 0 bases and J by 5 bases, with 15 bases between. Germline V gene sequence: CDR1 SGHRS, CDR2 YFSETQ. The CDR3 extends over 15 amino acids. For the CDR3, the DNA is TGCGCCAGCAGCTTGGCCCAGGGAGGAGAACACGAGCAGTACTTC. This translates into CASSLAQGGEHEQYF.

This chain joins TRBV27 and TRBJ2-6, with 10 bases aligning to TRBD1. CDR1 is MNHEY, CDR2 SMNVEV, per germline (reference sequence). The V and J ends lost 6 bases and 0 bases, in that order; junction bases with no gene match: 5. This CDR3 is 17 amino acids long. The CDR3 sequence is CASRPGQGRSGANVLTF. The CDR3 bases are TGTGCCAGCAGACCGGGACAGGGGCGCTCTGGGGCCAACGTCCTGACTTTC.

V is TRBV28 and J is TRBJ2-3; D is perhaps TRBD1 (6 bases). The CDR3 is 15 amino acids. Trimming cost V 5 bases and J 2 bases, with 14 bases left between them. Germline V gene sequence: CDR1 MDHEN, CDR2 SYDVKM. CDR3 sequence reads: CASSLPGQPTDTQYF. In DNA form, the CDR3 reads TGTGCCAGCAGTCTCCCGGGACAACCCACAGATACGCAGTATTTT. Full variable domain (missing parts from reference TRBV28 and TRBJ2-3): DVKVTQSSRYLVKRTGEKVFLECVQDMDHENMFWYRQDPGLGLRLIYFSYDVKMKEKGDIPEGYSVSREKKERFSLILESASTNQTSMYLCASSLPGQPTDTQYFGPGTRLTVL.

CDR3 sequence: CSVDRANTGELFF. The CDR3 DNA sequence: TGCAGCGTTGATCGGGCGAACACCGGGGAGCTGTTTTTT. The chain has TRBV29-1 and TRBJ2-2; D unresolved. Germline CDR1 SQVTM, CDR2 ANQGSEA. This CDR3 spans 13 amino acids. Trimming left V 3 bases short and J 0 bases short, with 5 bases between.

This clone was found once. The V call is TRBV7-9, the J call TRBJ2-1; tentatively, D is TRBD2 (5 bases). V lost 2 bases and J 0 bases, leaving 11 bases between the germline ends. This CDR3 is 16 amino acids long. The germline gives CDR1 SEHNR, CDR2 FQNEAQ (reference sequence). CDR3 DNA: TGTGCCAGCAGCTTACAGCGGAAGATCTCCTACAATGAGCAGTTCTTC. It specifies CASSLQRKISYNEQFF.

The chain recombines TRBV30 with TRBJ1-5; D call uncertain. Germline V gene data show CDR1 as GTSNPN and CDR2 as SVGIG (reference sequence). The CDR3 has 13 amino acids. With 5 bases removed from V and 2 bases from J, the gap between germline ends came to 10 bases. The CDR3 here is CAWSDFGNQPQHF. CDR3 nucleotides: TGTGCCTGGTCAGATTTTGGCAATCAGCCCCAGCATTTT.

The CDR3 DNA is TGTGCCAGCAGAGTTACGGCAACTAATGAAAAACTGTTTTTT. It yields the protein CASRVTATNEKLFF. V and J are TRBV5-5 and TRBJ1-4, with D unresolved. CDR1 is SGHKS and CDR2 is YYEKEE in the germline V gene (reference sequence). The CDR3 is made up of 14 amino acids. V lost 5 bases and J lost 0, with 8 bases in between.

In its sample, this clone was seen once. V and J are TRBV4-3 and TRBJ2-5; 10 nucleotides align to TRBD1. This CDR3 spans 15 amino acids. J was trimmed by 3 bases and V by 0 bases; bases with no gene match: 1. CDR1 and CDR2 from the germline V gene are LGHNA and YSLEER. The CDR3 DNA is TGCGCCAGCAGCCAAGAAGGACAGGGGGAAGAGACCCAGTACTTC. This codes for CASSQEGQGEETQYF.

V and J are TRBV5-4 and TRBJ1-2, with 7 bases fitting TRBD1. V was pared by 3 bases and J by 4 bases, with 3 bases of the junction left unmatched. This CDR3 region has 13 residues. Germline loops: CDR1 SGHNT, CDR2 YYREEE (reference sequence). CDR3 DNA: TGTGCCAGCAGCTATGGACAGGTCTATGGCTACACCTTC. Its translation: CASSYGQVYGYTF.

The rearrangement uses TRBV18 and TRBJ1-5; D is uncertain. Between the trimmed V and J ends, which lost 2 bases and 2 bases, there was a span of 7 bases. The germline gives CDR1 KGHSH, CDR2 LQKENI. The CDR3 has 14 amino acids. The DNA of the CDR3 is TGTGCCAGCTCACCAAACGGTGGCAATCAGCCCCAGCATTTT. Protein: CASSPNGGNQPQHF.

The chain employs TRBV7-2 and TRBJ2-5; 8 bases are a match to TRBD1. Trimming took 0 bases from V and 11 from J; bases not matched to a gene: 14. This CDR3 is 16 amino acids long. Germline CDR1 reads SGHTA; CDR2 reads FQGNSA. CDR3: CASSLARTGPLGEQYF. CDR3 nucleotides: TGTGCCAGCAGCTTAGCCAGGACAGGGCCCCTAGGAGAGCAGTACTTC.

The gene calls are TRBV5-1 and TRBJ2-2; 7 bases are a match to TRBD1. V gave up 0 bases and J gave up 4 bases; unmatched junction bases: 6. This CDR3 spans 16 amino acids. Germline-derived CDR1 and CDR2 are SGHRS and YFSETQ. CDR3 in amino acids: CASSLGQGKLTGELFF. DNA of the CDR3: TGCGCCAGCAGCTTGGGACAGGGCAAGCTCACCGGGGAGCTGTTTTTT.

The V call is TRBV5-1, the J call TRBJ1-1; D call uncertain. Germline-derived CDR1 and CDR2 are SGHRS and YFSETQ. With 1 base removed from V and 1 base from J, the gap between germline ends came to 11 bases. This CDR3 spans 15 amino acids. CDR3 loop: CASSLYRYGNTEAFF. DNA for the CDR3: TGCGCCAGCAGCTTGTATCGGTATGGGAACACTGAAGCTTTCTTT.

The chain uses TRBV6-5 and TRBJ2-5; 12 bases line up with TRBD2. Trimming took 4 bases from V and 0 from J; bases not matched to a gene: 3. Germline assignment: CDR1 MNHEY and CDR2 SVGAGI. This CDR3 is 16 amino acids long. CDR3 bases: TGTGCCAGCAGTTTCCGGACTAGCGGGAACCAAGAGACCCAGTACTTC. Translation gives CASSFRTSGNQETQYF.

Regarding this clone: The same CDR3 is also encoded by other DNA sequences in this sample. This chain uses TRBV9 with TRBJ1-5, with 7 positions matching TRBD1. The ends lost 4 bases at V and 2 bases at J; junction bases unmatched: 3. The germline CDR1 and CDR2 sequences are SGDLS and YYNGEE. This CDR3 comprises 14 residues. The CDR3 nucleotides read TGTGCCAGCAGCCTGGGGACAGGCAATCAGCCCCAGCATTTT. Translating it yields CASSLGTGNQPQHF.

The chain carries TRBV6-1 and TRBJ1-5, with 9 bases matching TRBD1. This CDR3 contains 15 residues. The germline CDR1 and CDR2 sequences are MNHNS and SASEGT. The trim removed 3 bases at V and 7 bases at J, leaving 7 bases unmatched. CDR3 loop: CASSDTGGLEQPQHF. The CDR3 coding sequence is TGTGCCAGCAGTGATACAGGGGGCTTGGAGCAGCCCCAGCATTTT.

The rearrangement links TRBV7-9 to TRBJ1-4; no clear D. The CDR3 runs to 16 residues. V was cut by 1 base and J by 0 bases, with 9 bases left in between. Germline V gene sequence: CDR1 SEHNR, CDR2 FQNEAQ (reference sequence). This CDR3 reads CASSLGWPATNEKLFF. DNA for the CDR3: TGTGCCAGCAGCTTAGGCTGGCCCGCAACTAATGAAAAACTGTTTTTT.

The chain joins TRBV5-1 to TRBJ2-1, with 9 bases that match TRBD1. Germline V CDR1 and CDR2: SGHRS, YFSETQ. The length of the CDR3 is 15 residues. V was pared by 4 bases and J by 4 bases, with 6 bases of the junction left unmatched. This CDR3 reads CASSAVGTGYNEQFF. The CDR3 coding sequence is TGCGCCAGCAGCGCGGTGGGGACAGGGTACAATGAGCAGTTCTTC.

The chain joins TRBV5-1 to TRBJ1-4; D ambiguous. The CDR3 runs to 14 residues. V dropped 0 bases and J dropped 3 bases, with 6 bases sitting between them. The germline CDR1 and CDR2 sequences are SGHRS and YFSETQ. The CDR3 protein is CASSLGDANEKLFF. CDR3 in DNA: TGCGCCAGCAGCTTGGGAGATGCTAATGAAAAACTGTTTTTT.

The rearrangement links TRBV19 to TRBJ1-2, with 9 bases matching TRBD1. V was clipped by 6 bases and J by 8 bases; unmatched bases: 10. This CDR3 is built from 14 residues. Germline loops: CDR1 LNHDA, CDR2 SQIVND (reference sequence). The CDR3 is CASRTPGQGEGYTF. The DNA of the CDR3 is TGTGCCAGTAGGACACCGGGACAGGGCGAAGGCTACACCTTC.

A remark on this clone: At one end, the junction sequence differs from germline, possibly due to a read error. V is TRBV7-9 and J is TRBJ1-6; the match to TRBD1 covers 7 bases. Germline values: CDR1 SEHNR, CDR2 FQNEAQ (reference sequence). The CDR3 is made up of 15 amino acids. For the CDR3, the DNA is TGTTCCAGCAGCTTATCAGGGGGCTATAATTCACCCCTCCACTTT. This encodes CSSSLSGGYNSPLHF. Based on the CDR3 plus reference TRBV7-9 and TRBJ1-6, the full variable domain is DTGVSQNPRHKITKRGQNVTFRCDPISEHNRLYWYRQTLGQGPEFLTYFQNEAQLEKSRLLSDRFSAERPKGSFSTLEIQRTEQGDSAMYLCSSSLSGGYNSPLHFGNGTRLTVT.